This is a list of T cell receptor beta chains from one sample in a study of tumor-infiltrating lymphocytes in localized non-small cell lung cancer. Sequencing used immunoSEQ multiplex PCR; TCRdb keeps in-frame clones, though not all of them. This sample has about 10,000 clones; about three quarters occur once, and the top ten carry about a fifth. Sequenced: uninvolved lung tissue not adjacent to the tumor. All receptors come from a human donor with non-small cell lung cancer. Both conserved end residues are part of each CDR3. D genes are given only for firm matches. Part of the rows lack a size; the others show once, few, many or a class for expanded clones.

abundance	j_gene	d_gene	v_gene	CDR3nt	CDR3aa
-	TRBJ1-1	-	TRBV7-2	TGTGCCAGCAGCCCCAGGACGCGCCTTTGGGAGGGAGCTTTCTTT	CASSPRTRLWEGAFF
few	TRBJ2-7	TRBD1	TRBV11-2	TGTGCCAGCAGCCCACGGGACAGGGGGTCCCTGGAGCAGTACTTC	CASSPRDRGSLEQYF
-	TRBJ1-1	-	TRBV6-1	TGTGCCAGCAGTGACAGGGGCATGAACACTGAAGCTTTCTTT	CASSDRGMNTEAFF
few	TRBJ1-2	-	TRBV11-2	TGTGCCAGCAGCGAACAGGGAAACTATGGCTACACCTTC	CASSEQGNYGYTF
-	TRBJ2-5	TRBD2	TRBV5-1	TGCGCCAGCAGCCCGACTAGCGGAAAAGAGACCCAGTACTTC	CASSPTSGKETQYF
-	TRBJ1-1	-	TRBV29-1	TGCAGCGGAGGGGGACCCGGGGGAGCTTTCTTT	CSGGGPGGAFF
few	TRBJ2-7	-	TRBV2	TGTGCCAGCTCCAAGGACGCTTCCTACGAGCAGTACTTC	CASSKDASYEQYF
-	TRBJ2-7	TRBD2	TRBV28	TGTGCCAGCAGTTTATTTGGGGGGGAGGGCGAGCAGTACTTC	CASSLFGGEGEQYF
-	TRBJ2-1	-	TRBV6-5	TGTGCCAGCAGTTACGGCATTACGCCCTACAATGAGCAGTTCTTC	CASSYGITPYNEQFF
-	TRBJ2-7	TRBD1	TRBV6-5	TGTGCCAGCAGTTGGGACAGGGAGCGATACGAGCAGTACTTC	CASSWDRERYEQYF
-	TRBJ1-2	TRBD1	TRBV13	TGTGCCAGCAGCTCGGGACAGGTCTATGGCTACACCTTC	CASSSGQVYGYTF
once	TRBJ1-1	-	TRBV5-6	TGTGCCAGCAGCTTCCTTCGCAGGGAGGGGGAAGCTTTCTTT	CASSFLRREGEAFF
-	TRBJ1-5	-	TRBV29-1	TGCAGCGTTGTTTCGGACTCCTGGCCCCAGCATTTT	CSVVSDSWPQHF
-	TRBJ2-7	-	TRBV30	TGTGCCTGGAGTGGTAGGATTAGCTACGAGCAGTACTTC	CAWSGRISYEQYF
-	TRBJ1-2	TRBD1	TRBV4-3	TGCGCCAGCAGCCAAGACCCGACAGGGAAGGGCTATGGCTACACCTTC	CASSQDPTGKGYGYTF
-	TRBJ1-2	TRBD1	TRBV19	TGTGCCAGTAGATCGGGACAGGGGACTGGCTACACCTTC	CASRSGQGTGYTF
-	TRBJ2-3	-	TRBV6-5	TGTGCCAGCAGTCCCACCGGGACCCACACAGATACGCAGTATTTT	CASSPTGTHTDTQYF